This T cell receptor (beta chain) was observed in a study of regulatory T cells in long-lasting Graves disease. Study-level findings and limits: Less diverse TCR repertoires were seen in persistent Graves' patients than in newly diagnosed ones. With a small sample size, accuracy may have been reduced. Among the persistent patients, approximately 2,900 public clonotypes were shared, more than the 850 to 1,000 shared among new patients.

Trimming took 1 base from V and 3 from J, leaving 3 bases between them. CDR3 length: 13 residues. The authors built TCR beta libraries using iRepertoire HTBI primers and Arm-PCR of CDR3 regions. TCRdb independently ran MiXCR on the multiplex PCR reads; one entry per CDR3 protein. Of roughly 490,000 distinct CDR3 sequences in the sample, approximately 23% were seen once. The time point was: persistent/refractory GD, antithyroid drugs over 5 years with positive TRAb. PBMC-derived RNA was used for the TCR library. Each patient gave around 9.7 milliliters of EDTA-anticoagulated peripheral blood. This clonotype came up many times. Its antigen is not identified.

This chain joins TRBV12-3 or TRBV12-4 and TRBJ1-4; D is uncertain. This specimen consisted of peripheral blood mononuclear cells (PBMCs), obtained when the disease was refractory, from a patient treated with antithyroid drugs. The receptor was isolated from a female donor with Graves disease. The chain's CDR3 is CASSLVANEKLFF. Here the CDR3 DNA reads TGTGCCAGCAGTTTAGTCGCTAATGAAAAACTGTTTTTT.